This T cell receptor beta chain was retrieved from a study of T cells after yellow fever vaccination. Study observations and caveats: Peak timing came faster in the weaker secondary response, day 5 versus 15. Among primary-vaccination clones, most reappeared after the booster, at roughly 95% for CD4 and more than 75% for CD8. Across the CD4 and CD8 compartments, a small share of clonotypes was present in both.

Note on this clonotype: What it recognizes is unknown.

V lost 0 bases and J lost 3; bases outside the gene matches: 2. The CDR3 loop spans 15 amino acids. The germline V gene has CDR1 LGHDT and CDR2 YNNKEL (reference sequence). The TCR cDNA carried a universal primer site and UMIs from 5'RACE template switching. TCRdb reanalysed the 5' RACE reads using MiXCR and keeps one entry per CDR3 protein. Here the sample spans fewer than 450,000 distinct CDR3 sequences, roughly 8.4% being singletons. V usage is TRBV3-1 and J usage is TRBJ2-4; TRBD1 agrees at 7 bases. The TCR comes from a man aged 18 to 35 who received the YFV17D yellow fever vaccine. The sample in question was PBMCs, obtained about 41 days after the first yellow fever vaccination. The CDR3 protein is CASSQDRTGKNIQYF. The CDR3 DNA reads as TGTGCCAGCAGCCAAGATAGGACAGGCAAAAACATTCAGTACTTC.